This paragraph covers one T cell receptor beta chain sequence. These data come from a study of blood T cell repertoires in COVID-19. In the source study's methods: Reference gene primer amplification in the assay estimated nucleated cell counts. Assay: immunoSEQ multiplex PCR; the TCRdb copy retains only in-frame clones and omits some. That table furnishes V, J and clone size, whereas the DNA furnished D and trimming. This table has some 150,000 clones, approximately 85% appearing once. This CDR3 spans 11 amino acids. V lost 3 bases and J 6 bases, leaving 4 bases between the germline ends. Enrolment of Seattle patients took place during active infection, and they were followed longitudinally.

This sequence was found in an older woman with COVID-19, enrolled during active disease. This sequence joins TRBV12-3 or TRBV12-4 and TRBJ2-3, with D hard to call. The sample taken for sequencing was peripheral blood. This CDR3 is CASSFSDTQYF. In DNA, the CDR3 is TGTGCCAGCAGTTTCTCCGATACGCAGTATTTT.